The 9 T cell receptor beta chains reported below all come from one sample, sequenced in a study of regulatory T cells in long-lasting Graves disease. Specified time point: persistent/refractory GD, antithyroid drugs over 5 years with positive TRAb. Extracted RNA from PBMCs served as the source of the TCR library. Researchers made TCR beta libraries by using iRepertoire HTBI primers and running Arm-PCR on CDR3 regions. TCRdb itself ran the multiplex PCR reads through MiXCR, one entry per CDR3 protein. Of about 470,000 distinct CDR3 sequences listed, roughly 21% are singletons. The source material was peripheral blood mononuclear cells (PBMCs), sampled when the disease was refractory, from a patient treated with antithyroid drugs. The receptor set was obtained from a female donor with Graves disease.

The rearrangement links TRBV7-9 to TRBJ1-3; no firm D call. Between the trimmed V and J ends, which lost 4 bases and 2 bases, there was a span of 9 bases. Per germline, CDR1 SEHNR and CDR2 FQNEAQ (reference sequence). This CDR3 contains 14 residues. This CDR3 is CASSYATAGNTIYF. CDR3 DNA: TGTGCCAGCAGCTACGCAACCGCTGGAAACACCATATATTTT. Full variable domain (outside the CDR3, taken from reference TRBV7-9 and TRBJ1-3): DTGVSQNPRHKITKRGQNVTFRCDPISEHNRLYWYRQTLGQGPEFLTYFQNEAQLEKSRLLSDRFSAERPKGSFSTLEIQRTEQGDSAMYLCASSYATAGNTIYFGEGSWLTVV.

Many counts were recorded for this clonotype. CDR3 sequence: CATSDSDGGSEQYF. The CDR3 coding sequence is TGTGCCACCAGTGATTCCGACGGGGGTAGCGAGCAGTACTTC. The chain is built from TRBV24-1 and TRBJ2-7; maybe TRBD2 (6 bases). Germline V gene sequence: CDR1 KGHDR, CDR2 SFDVKD. V was trimmed by 2 bases and J by 6 bases, leaving 13 bases between them. This CDR3 spans 14 amino acids.

This clonotype was seen many times. This chain uses TRBV6-5 with TRBJ2-7, with TRBD2 as a possible D gene (5 bases). V was shortened by 0 bases and J by 9 bases, with 21 bases between the two germline ends. This CDR3 region has 16 residues. Germline V gene sequence: CDR1 MNHEY, CDR2 SVGAGI. CDR3 amino acids: CASSYSTGSSRYWQYF. The CDR3 region has the DNA TGTGCCAGCAGTTACTCGACGGGGAGTTCCCGTTATTGGCAGTACTTC.

This chain connects TRBV4-3 to TRBJ1-2; TRBD1 aligns across 7 bases. The CDR3 loop spans 14 amino acids. V lost 2 bases and J lost 8; bases outside the gene matches: 8. Germline V gene data show CDR1 as LGHNA and CDR2 as YSLEER. The CDR3 spells CASSQLDTGVGYTF. The CDR3, as DNA: TGCGCCAGCAGCCAACTGGACACAGGGGTCGGCTACACCTTC.

This clonotype was seen repeatedly, ten times or more. J is TRBJ2-5 and V is TRBV12-3 or TRBV12-4; 13 nucleotides agree with TRBD2. The CDR3 runs to 17 residues. Trimming took 4 bases from V and 5 from J; bases not matched to a gene: 10. In nucleotides, the CDR3 is TGTGCCAGCAGTTACGCTGGACTAGCGGGAGTACGGGAGACCCAGTACTTC. Encoded protein: CASSYAGLAGVRETQYF.

This clonotype was found a few times. V usage is TRBV20-1 and J usage is TRBJ2-2; either TRBD1 or TRBD2 may supply D (5 bases each). The germline V gene encodes CDR1 DFQATT and CDR2 SNEGSKA (reference sequence). The CDR3 is 12 amino acids. The V end lost 3 bases, the J end lost 5 bases, and 7 bases lay between the germline ends. The CDR3 region is CSARWGTGELFF. The DNA of the CDR3 is TGCAGTGCTAGGTGGGGGACCGGGGAGCTGTTTTTT.

This chain links TRBV3-1 with TRBJ1-5; a weak D match, TRBD1 (6 bases). Germline V gene data show CDR1 as LGHDT and CDR2 as YNNKEL (reference sequence). V was cut by 1 base and J by 1 base, with 11 bases left in between. The CDR3 consists of 16 residues. Here the CDR3 reads CASSQGGGLSNQPQHF. In DNA, the CDR3 is TGTGCCAGCAGCCAAGGGGGGGGGCTGAGCAATCAGCCCCAGCATTTT.

This clonotype appeared many times. The chain carries TRBV11-1 and TRBJ2-7; D ambiguous. Germline CDR1 SGHAT, CDR2 FQDESV (reference sequence). Trimming took 1 base from V and 3 from J, leaving 10 bases between them. The CDR3 is 14 amino acids. The CDR3 DNA reads as TGTGCCAGCAGCTTAGACCAGGATTACTACGAGCAGTACTTC. It is translated as CASSLDQDYYEQYF.

With regard to this clonotype: A read error is possible here, since a much larger clone lies one base away. The CDR3 loop is CASSYGTYTEASF. The DNA of the CDR3 is TGTGCCAGCAGTTACGGTACATACACTGAAGCTTCCTTT. This rearrangement joins TRBV6-2 or TRBV6-3 to TRBJ1-1; D unclear. Germline V gene lookup returns CDR1 MNHEY and CDR2 SVGEGT. There are 13 residues in the CDR3.